This T cell receptor beta chain derives from a study of cytomegalovirus exposure and HLA in healthy donors. The V gene's germline CDR1 is MDHEN and CDR2 SYDVKM. Trimming at V came to 7 bases and at J to 5 bases, leaving 5 bases not matched to a gene. This CDR3 has 13 residues. The assay was immunoSEQ multiplex PCR, and TCRdb's table has in-frame clones only and misses some. The data hold about 110,000 clones, with approximately 94% observed a single time. Study-level points and caveats: Generally TCR sequences proved uncommon, though certain public TCRs appeared in numerous donors. Investigators reported 150 to 200 TCR beta chains as tied to cytomegalovirus. Specificity for CMV antigens was confirmed in vitro for a few of the CMV-associated chains.

Details on this clone: Its antigen remains unidentified.

This chain joins TRBV28 and TRBJ2-1; TRBD1 agrees at 7 bases. The receptor was derived from a young woman in good health and CMV-seronegative. Sequenced input: PBMCs. The CDR3 loop reads CASTWDRNNEQFF. The CDR3 region has the DNA TGTGCCAGCACTTGGGACAGAAACAATGAGCAGTTCTTC.